Only a few counts were recorded for the clone carrying this TCR beta chain. Its target is unknown. This entry belongs to a study of human T cells and chemical hapten exposure. Time point meaning: healthy volunteer bleed at 2 weeks. Unfractionated whole blood yielded total RNA. The library gave individual cDNA molecules unique molecular identifiers. Per the authors' pipeline: Samples ranged from roughly 23,224 to 700,000 TCRs, with a median of approximately 90,000. TCRdb recomputed calls from the RACE reads with MiXCR, one row per CDR3 protein. The V and J calls and clone size come from TCRdb's table, not from the authors' own analysis. Of over 85,000 distinct CDR3 sequences detected, 8.5% to 9% appear once; the ten largest clones hold about 3%. The CDR3 covers 15 residues. V lost 3 bases to trimming and J lost 7 bases, with 16 bases between them. Study-wide points: With regard to DPC sensitization, TCRs above 1 in 1000 frequency did not change.

This chain connects TRBV12-3 or TRBV12-4 to TRBJ2-1; D is uncertain. The TCR was taken from a female donor in good health. Some clones in this sample may be carry-over from other donors' samples. The sample comprised whole blood. CDR3 loop: CASSFSVTPENEQFF. The CDR3 DNA reads as TGTGCCAGCAGTTTCTCCGTGACGCCCGAGAATGAGCAGTTCTTC.